The 21 T cell receptor beta chains below come from one sample, sequenced in a study of blood T cell repertoires in COVID-19. Here immunoSEQ multiplex PCR was the method, and the copy in TCRdb shows in-frame clones only, minus some. Found here are some 110,000 clones, approximately 88% of them singletons; the top ten hold 5.1%. What was sequenced was peripheral blood. The receptors were sampled from a human donor in a cohort sampled during active COVID-19.

This clone was counted a few times. The genes are TRBV29-1 and TRBJ1-3, with D uncertain. V lost 4 bases and J 4 bases, leaving 8 bases between the germline ends. Germline values: CDR1 SQVTM, CDR2 ANQGSEA. The CDR3 extends over 12 amino acids. CDR3 amino acids: CSVVVFGNTIYF. The DNA for the CDR3 is TGCAGCGTTGTAGTTTTCGGAAACACCATATATTTT.

The J gene is TRBJ2-1, the V gene TRBV7-2; 7 bases are shared with TRBD1. This CDR3 is built from 14 residues. Germline lookup yields CDR1 SGHTA and CDR2 FQGNSA. Losses at the gene ends were 5 bases for V and 4 bases for J; bases not matched to a gene: 5. CDR3 region: CASSARQGYNEQFF. For the CDR3, the DNA is TGTGCCAGCAGCGCAAGACAGGGATACAATGAGCAGTTCTTC.

The V and J genes are TRBV10-3 and TRBJ2-1; D call uncertain. Per germline, CDR1 ENHRY and CDR2 SYGVKD. The CDR3 is 14 amino acids. V shed 3 bases and J shed 4 bases, with 10 bases lying between them. The CDR3 DNA reads as TGTGCCATCAGTGAAATACTTAAATACAATGAGCAGTTCTTC. This encodes CAISEILKYNEQFF.

The V gene is TRBV10-3, the J gene TRBJ2-7; 9 nucleotides match TRBD2. V lost 2 bases to trimming and J lost 7 bases; unmatched junction nucleotides: 9. From germline, CDR1 is ENHRY and CDR2 SYGVKD. This CDR3 contains 15 residues. CDR3 sequence reads: CAISEGKREVEEQYF. DNA of the CDR3: TGTGCCATCAGTGAGGGAAAGCGGGAGGTAGAAGAGCAGTACTTC.

V and J are TRBV9 and TRBJ1-4, with TRBD1 matching over 8 bases. Germline V gives CDR1 SGDLS, CDR2 YYNGEE. This CDR3 has 15 residues. The junction had 5 bases not matched to a gene; V was cut back by 3 bases and J by 4 bases. The DNA for the CDR3 is TGTGCCAGCAGCGCCTGGACAGGGTTTAATGAAAAACTGTTTTTT. This translates into CASSAWTGFNEKLFF.

This clone appeared many times. The rearrangement uses TRBV29-1 and TRBJ1-5; D is perhaps TRBD1 (6 bases). The CDR3 spans 13 residues. V was trimmed by 7 bases and J by 5 bases, leaving 15 bases between them. Germline CDR1 reads SQVTM; CDR2 reads ANQGSEA. The CDR3 region has the DNA TGCAGCGCCACGACAGGAGTGGATCAGCCCCAGCATTTT. It is translated as CSATTGVDQPQHF.

The V call is TRBV3-1 (or the pseudogene TRBV3-2), the J call TRBJ2-7; tentative D call: TRBD2 (5 bases). CDR1 and CDR2 from the germline V gene are LGHDT and YNNKEL (reference sequence). The V end was cut by 3 bases, the J end by 5 bases, with 14 bases between. This CDR3 has 14 residues. The CDR3 region has the DNA TGTGCCAGCAGCCACGGGCTAGCAAGCGACGAGCAGTACTTC. Amino acids: CASSHGLASDEQYF.

The chain links TRBV15 to TRBJ1-1; 7 nucleotides line up with TRBD1. With V trimmed by 0 bases and J by 6 bases, 7 bases remained unmatched. Per the germline V gene, CDR1 is LNHNV and CDR2 is YYDKDF (reference sequence). The CDR3 length is 15 residues. In nucleotides, the CDR3 is TGTGCCACCAGCAGAGAAGGGGAAACAGGGGCTGAAGCTTTCTTT. It codes for CATSREGETGAEAFF.

This chain joins TRBV11-3 and TRBJ2-1, with D possibly TRBD1 on 6 matching bases. Between the trimmed V and J ends, which lost 4 bases and 0 bases, there was a span of 10 bases. CDR3 length: 15 amino acids. Germline CDR1 SGHNT, CDR2 YENEEA. DNA of the CDR3: TGTGCCAGCAGCTACGGGACAAGCTCCTACAATGAGCAGTTCTTC. It specifies CASSYGTSSYNEQFF.

V usage is TRBV5-4 and J usage is TRBJ2-3, with TRBD2 identical over 11 bases. Losses at the gene ends were 4 bases for V and 1 base for J; bases not matched to a gene: 5. The V gene's germline CDR1 is SGHNT and CDR2 YYREEE (reference sequence). The CDR3 is 16 residues long. This chain's CDR3 is CASSPGTSGRTDTQYF. The CDR3, as DNA: TGTGCCAGCAGCCCGGGGACTAGCGGTCGCACAGATACGCAGTATTTT.

The rearrangement uses TRBV2 and TRBJ2-1, with 13 bases that match TRBD2. This CDR3 spans 15 amino acids. J lost 7 bases, V lost 6 bases, and 6 bases had no gene match. Germline loops: CDR1 SNHLY, CDR2 FYNNEI. CDR3 protein: CASRETSGGMNEQFF. The CDR3 region has the DNA TGTGCCAGCAGGGAGACTAGCGGGGGGATGAATGAGCAGTTCTTC.

V usage is TRBV6-5 and J usage is TRBJ2-5; 7 nucleotides match TRBD2. The CDR3 totals 15 residues. The V gene's germline CDR1 is MNHEY and CDR2 SVGAGI. V lost 6 bases and J lost 7; bases outside the gene matches: 14. CDR3 in amino acids: CASSTMGGVVGTQYF. CDR3 DNA sequence: TGTGCCAGCAGCACCATGGGGGGGGTTGTCGGGACCCAGTACTTC.

The chain uses TRBV29-1 and TRBJ2-5; 10 bases line up with TRBD2. Germline CDR1 SQVTM, CDR2 ANQGSEA. Unmatched junction bases numbered 9, after V lost 3 bases and J lost 5 bases. The CDR3 sequence is 15 residues long. In DNA, the CDR3 is TGCAGCGTTGAGTGGCTAGCGGGGGATCGGGAGACCCAGTACTTC. This codes for CSVEWLAGDRETQYF.

V is TRBV2 and J is TRBJ1-2; D gene unclear. V lost 7 bases and J lost 4, with 13 bases in between. Germline loops: CDR1 SNHLY, CDR2 FYNNEI. The CDR3 has 13 amino acids. The CDR3 sequence is CASIKHDSYGYTF. The DNA of the CDR3 is TGTGCCAGCATAAAACACGACTCCTATGGCTACACCTTC. The full variable domain, its missing parts supplied by reference TRBV2 and TRBJ1-2, is EPEVTQTPSHQVTQMGQEVILRCVPISNHLYFYWYRQILGQKVEFLVSFYNNEISEKSEIFDDQFSVERPDGSNFTLKIRSTKLEDSAMYFCASIKHDSYGYTFGSGTRLTVV.

This chain joins TRBV5-4 and TRBJ2-7; TRBD2 aligns across 8 bases. This CDR3 region has 16 residues. The V segment lost 4 bases and the J segment 3 bases; nucleotides outside the gene matches: 12. Germline-derived CDR1 and CDR2 are SGHNT and YYREEE (reference sequence). The CDR3 protein is CASSERSGTFGYEQYF. DNA of the CDR3: TGTGCCAGCAGCGAACGTAGCGGGACGTTCGGCTACGAGCAGTACTTC.

The chain links TRBV6-4 to TRBJ2-2; D is uncertain. This CDR3 is built from 15 residues. V dropped 3 bases and J dropped 1 base, with 9 bases sitting between them. The germline CDR1 and CDR2 sequences are MRHNA and SNTAGT. The CDR3 nucleotides read TGTGCCAGCAGTGAAAGGAGTTTGAACACCGGGGAGCTGTTTTTT. Its translation: CASSERSLNTGELFF.

This clone was seen once. The rearrangement links TRBV4-1 to TRBJ2-7, with 7 bases aligning to TRBD2. Germline CDR1 is MGHRA and CDR2 is YSYEKL. The CDR3 runs to 16 residues. V gave up 1 base and J gave up 2 bases; unmatched junction bases: 8. CDR3 amino acids: CASSQGQAGPPYEQYF. As DNA, the CDR3 is TGCGCCAGCAGCCAAGGTCAAGCGGGGCCTCCCTACGAGCAGTACTTC.

This clone has just a few counts. J is TRBJ2-5 and V is TRBV28; TRBD2 matches 8 bases. This CDR3 region has 12 residues. V was clipped by 7 bases and J by 5 bases; unmatched bases: 3. Germline lookup yields CDR1 MDHEN and CDR2 SYDVKM. Here the CDR3 DNA reads TGTGCCAGCATAGTAGCGGGGGAGACCCAGTACTTC. Translation gives CASIVAGETQYF. The variable domain in full, with the rest retrieved from reference TRBV28 and TRBJ2-5, is DVKVTQSSRYLVKRTGEKVFLECVQDMDHENMFWYRQDPGLGLRLIYFSYDVKMKEKGDIPEGYSVSREKKERFSLILESASTNQTSMYLCASIVAGETQYFGPGTRLLVL.

The rearrangement joins TRBV2 to TRBJ2-6; 10 bases align to TRBD2. Germline V CDR1 and CDR2: SNHLY, FYNNEI. This CDR3 has 17 amino acids. Trimming cost V 8 bases and J 3 bases; bases outside gene matches: 10. In DNA, the CDR3 is TGTGCCAGCGCCGCAGCGGGGGGGCGGATTGGGGCCAACGTCCTGACTTTC. Translation: CASAAAGGRIGANVLTF.

About this clone itself: Additional DNA sequences in this sample encode the identical CDR3. V and J are TRBV7-3 and TRBJ2-5; D is unresolved. Germline V gene sequence: CDR1 SGHTA, CDR2 FQGTGA. Trimming shortened V by 3 bases and J by 4 bases, and 9 bases separated the two germline ends. CDR3 size: 13 residues. CDR3 DNA: TGTGCCAGCAGCTTCGGCCCGGGAGAGACCCAGTACTTC. It translates to CASSFGPGETQYF.

This clone showed up just a few times. Other DNA sequences in this specimen translate into the identical CDR3. The chain carries TRBV29-1 and TRBJ1-5, with 7 bases that match TRBD1. The CDR3 totals 13 residues. CDR1 is SQVTM and CDR2 is ANQGSEA in the germline V gene. Trimming cost V 5 bases and J 3 bases; bases outside gene matches: 4. The CDR3 loop is CSVTTGVNQPQHF. CDR3 DNA: TGCAGCGTTACTACAGGGGTCAATCAGCCCCAGCATTTT.